These T cell receptor beta chains were read from a single sample in a study of OX40 agonist ivuxolimab in advanced cancers. This table comes from immunoSEQ multiplex PCR, and its TCRdb copy is limited to in-frame clones, with some not included. The sample records about 51,000 clones, around 73% being singletons. Sequencing used CD4+ or CD8+ T cells sorted from blood, obtained in a trial of the OX40 agonist ivuxolimab. The receptors stem from an adult with an advanced solid tumor such as melanoma, head and neck, liver or kidney cancer. Both conserved end residues are part of each CDR3. A D gene is named only where the DNA matches it firmly. Size is omitted from some rows. Given values are once, few, many or a class for expanded clones.

v_call	d_call	j_call	clone_size	cdr3_nt	cdr3_aa
TRBV19	.	TRBJ2-1	.	TGTGCCAGTAGTAACCCCTATTACAATGAGCAGTTCTTC	CASSNPYYNEQFF
TRBV5-1	TRBD1	TRBJ2-3	.	TGCGCCAGCAGCTTGGCCGGGGCAGGGGGTGCAGATACGCAGTATTTT	CASSLAGAGGADTQYF
TRBV9	TRBD1	TRBJ2-7	.	TGTGCCAGCAGCGTAGCTACAGGGGAGTCCTACGAGCAGTACTTC	CASSVATGESYEQYF
TRBV5-6	TRBD1	TRBJ1-1	.	TGTGCCAGCAATAGAGACAGGGGTTTTCGGACTGAAGCTTTCTTT	CASNRDRGFRTEAFF
TRBV5-1	TRBD1	TRBJ2-3	.	TGCGCCAGCAGCCCCACGGGACAGGGGGCCGGAGATACGCAGTATTTT	CASSPTGQGAGDTQYF
TRBV19	.	TRBJ1-1	few	TGTGCCAGTAGTCGAAAGGACTCTGGGGGGACTGAAGCTTTCTTT	CASSRKDSGGTEAFF
TRBV9	.	TRBJ2-7	.	TGTGCCAGCAGCGCACAGGAGGCCCCTTGGTACGAGCAGTACTTC	CASSAQEAPWYEQYF
TRBV9	.	TRBJ2-1	.	TGTGCCAGCAGCGTAGGGACTAACAATGAGCAGTTCTTC	CASSVGTNNEQFF
TRBV30	TRBD2	TRBJ2-3	once	TGTGCCTGGAGTAGCGGGGGTGATAGCACAGATACGCAGTATTTT	CAWSSGGDSTDTQYF
TRBV5-1	TRBD1	TRBJ2-2	medium-sized	TGCGCCAGCAGCGCAGGGACAGGGAACACCGGGGAGCTGTTTTTT	CASSAGTGNTGELFF